The T cell receptor beta chain described here comes from a study of low-dose radiotherapy and immunotherapy resistance in tumors. Study details: Fractions of 0.5 Gy went to Cohort 1 every 2 weeks, totaling 6.5 Gy. Aspirin 300 mg was given orally each day for four cycles from cycle 1 day 1.

The sample's time point: before trial treatment. The germline V gene has CDR1 SGHNT and CDR2 YYREEE (reference sequence). Trimming removed 3 bases at V and 4 bases at J, with 14 bases between. This CDR3 has 14 amino acids. TRAV- and TRBV-specific primers primed first-strand cDNA, covering alpha and beta chains. With a V-primer adapter and a constant-region primer, TCRs were amplified for roughly 20 PCR cycles. Using its own MiXCR run on the reads, TCRdb lists one record per CDR3 protein. This table has tens of thousands of distinct CDR3 sequences, over 15% appearing once. The sequencing used PBMCs, collected before treatment. The TCR sequence derives from a male donor with prostate cancer. The rearrangement links TRBV5-4 to TRBJ2-7, with a possible D match to TRBD1 (5 bases). This CDR3 is CASSYSWGGYEQYF. The DNA for the CDR3 is TGTGCCAGCAGCTACTCGTGGGGCGGTTACGAGCAGTACTTC.